Below, 5 T cell receptor beta chains from the same sample are listed, as sequenced in a study of blood T cell repertoires in COVID-19. Libraries were prepared by immunoSEQ multiplex PCR; TCRdb keeps only in-frame clonotypes and omits some of them. Among some 180,000 clones, more than 80% were seen once, and the ten largest hold 6% to 6.5%. The sequenced sample was PBMCs or T cells enriched from blood (not recorded which). These receptors came from a man aged 40-50 years who had recovered from COVID-19.

This chain connects TRBV13 to TRBJ2-3; tentative D call: TRBD2 (6 bases). Looked up from germline, CDR1 is PRHDT and CDR2 is FYEKMQ (reference sequence). The CDR3 spans 14 residues. Trimming left V 8 bases short and J 5 bases short, with 17 bases between. The CDR3: CASRTTGGEDTQYF. CDR3 nucleotides: TGTGCCAGCCGCACTACCGGAGGGGAAGATACGCAGTATTTT.

This rearrangement joins TRBV30 to TRBJ1-2; maybe TRBD1 (5 bases). V was pared by 0 bases and J by 4 bases, with 15 bases between. CDR1 and CDR2 from the germline V gene are GTSNPN and SVGIG (reference sequence). CDR3 size: 15 residues. The DNA of the CDR3 is TGTGCCTGGAGTGTATTGAGTGTAACAGGCTATGGCTACACCTTC. It is translated as CAWSVLSVTGYGYTF.

The chain is built from TRBV28 and TRBJ1-6; 9 bases are a match to TRBD1. Per the germline V gene, CDR1 is MDHEN and CDR2 is SYDVKM. CDR3 size: 19 residues. Trimming cost V 6 bases and J 8 bases; bases outside gene matches: 20. CDR3 region: CASSAQKIRTGGLDSPLHF. As DNA, the CDR3 is TGTGCCAGCAGCGCCCAGAAAATCCGAACAGGGGGCTTGGATTCACCCCTCCACTTT.

This clone appeared a few times. The rearrangement joins TRBV15 to TRBJ1-2; TRBD1 matches at 9 bases. The CDR3 loop spans 15 amino acids. V lost 3 bases and J lost 8; bases outside the gene matches: 10. Germline-derived CDR1 and CDR2 are LNHNV and YYDKDF (reference sequence). CDR3 region: CATSRDRGWGGGYTF. As DNA, the CDR3 is TGTGCCACCAGCAGGGACAGGGGCTGGGGTGGCGGCTACACCTTC.

V usage is TRBV11-3 and J usage is TRBJ1-1; no clear D. This CDR3 contains 13 residues. V lost 1 base and J lost 1, with 4 bases in between. Germline V gene sequence: CDR1 SGHNT, CDR2 YENEEA. This CDR3 is CASSLVENTEAFF. For the CDR3, the DNA is TGTGCCAGCAGCTTAGTAGAGAACACTGAAGCTTTCTTT.